The subject of this entry is one T cell receptor beta chain. The antigen is undetermined. Trimming removed 6 bases from V and 4 bases from J, with 7 bases in between. This CDR3 contains 11 residues. Germline loops: CDR1 MDHEN, CDR2 SYDVKM. In the PCR, 60 Vbeta and 13 Jbeta primers were used. Sequencing used immunoSEQ multiplex PCR; TCRdb keeps in-frame clones, though not all of them. The sample has approximately 150,000 clones, roughly 81% seen once. This record comes from a study of cytomegalovirus exposure and HLA in healthy donors. Study results and caveats: According to a later analysis, donors in an Asian-associated ancestry cluster reportedly had fewer N-insertions than the 666-donor mean.

This TCR derives from a woman aged 18-35 years in good health and CMV-seropositive. The sequencing input was PBMCs. V usage is TRBV28 and J usage is TRBJ2-7; D is unclear. CDR3 region: CASSIQYEQYF. DNA of the CDR3: TGTGCCAGCAGCATTCAATACGAGCAGTACTTC.